The rows below give T cell receptor beta chains drawn from one sample of a study of T cell changes during pregnancy in multiple sclerosis. TCRdb's copy holds only in-frame clones and misses some; the assay was immunoSEQ multiplex PCR. The table lists tens of thousands of clones, roughly 92% of them singletons, with just over 0.65% in the top ten. The material was CD4+ T cells from peripheral blood mononuclear cells, obtained in the third trimester of pregnancy. The source is a female donor with multiple sclerosis, enrolled in a pregnancy study. Each CDR3 is given with its conserved first and last residue.

len,j_gene,v_gene,CDR3aa
14,TRBJ2-7,TRBV30,CASGAAGAPLGQYF
13,TRBJ1-4,TRBV7-9,CASRRGQGDRLFF
15,TRBJ1-5,TRBV4-2,CASSQTGTGAHPQHF
15,TRBJ1-2,TRBV5-6,CASSLSGRPFAGYTF
13,TRBJ2-7,TRBV28,CASSPSPLYEQYF
16,TRBJ2-5,TRBV5-4,CASSHIGAGSEETQYF
14,TRBJ1-2,TRBV7-8,CASTGGQGFSGYTF
17,TRBJ2-2,TRBV4-2,CASSQAGGLLNTGELFF
15,TRBJ2-1,TRBV2,CASSEVGGQYNEQFF
13,TRBJ1-5,TRBV28,CASSTGSNQPQHF
13,TRBJ2-1,TRBV28,CAGSGQGVHEQFF
14,TRBJ2-3,TRBV7-3,CASSLTSGTDTQYF
17,TRBJ1-3,TRBV15,CATSRDRLTAAGNTIYF
14,TRBJ2-7,TRBV7-2,CASSPGLAGYEQYF
12,TRBJ2-7,TRBV2,CASSEFLYEQYF
16,TRBJ2-7,TRBV15,CATSRSRTSGSVEQYF
16,TRBJ1-5,TRBV7-2,CASSLDTGASNQPQHF
17,TRBJ2-2,TRBV11-2,CASSFTRERYYTGELFF
14,TRBJ1-5,TRBV28,CASSAQGAGQPQHF
13,TRBJ2-7,TRBV2,CASRQGPAYEQYF
14,TRBJ1-1,TRBV6-6,CASSYANRGPEAFF
15,TRBJ2-7,TRBV5-1,CASSSGLAGTYEQYF
14,TRBJ2-7,TRBV5-1,CASTETGGSYEQYF
16,TRBJ1-5,TRBV7-9,CASSFYGKQGNQPQHF
16,TRBJ2-1,TRBV4-3,CASSRMTSGSLNEQFF
14,TRBJ2-3,TRBV5-8,CASRDPGDADTQYF